Listed below are T cell receptor beta chains from one sample, sequenced in a study of shared clonotypes between healthy human individuals. Data came from immunoSEQ multiplex PCR; TCRdb stores just in-frame clones and leaves some out. Of approximately 980,000 clones in the sample, 76% were seen once. Specimen: memory CD4+ T cells sorted from blood. The receptors were sampled from a young man in good health. Both conserved end residues are part of each CDR3. D genes are given only for firm matches. Some rows mark clone size as missing; the rest say once, few, many or name a class of expanded clone.

V,D,size,J,DNA,CDR3
TRBV10-3,NA,NA,TRBJ1-1,TGTGCCATCGGCGATTTTGGAGGGGAAATGGAAGCTTTCTTT,CAIGDFGGEMEAFF
TRBV21-1,NA,NA,TRBJ1-2,TGTGCCAGCAGCAGATCCGGGACTAACTATGGCTACACCTTC,CASSRSGTNYGYTF
TRBV6-5,TRBD1,many,TRBJ1-1,TGTGCCAGCAGTTACCGGACAGGGGTTGGGGACACTGAAGCTTTCTTT,CASSYRTGVGDTEAFF
TRBV19,NA,NA,TRBJ1-4,TGTGCCAGTGCATGGGACCATGGGGCATATAATGAAAAACTGTTTTTT,CASAWDHGAYNEKLFF
TRBV27,TRBD1,NA,TRBJ1-1,TGTGCCAGCAGTTTAAGCTCCGGACAGGGATCTACTGAAGCTTTCTTT,CASSLSSGQGSTEAFF
TRBV7-8,NA,NA,TRBJ2-7,TGTGCCAGCAGCACCAGCCTAGGGCTGGCCGAGCAGTACTTC,CASSTSLGLAEQYF
TRBV7-2,NA,NA,TRBJ2-3,TGTGCCAGCAGCCAGGGGAGGCTGGATACGCAGTATTTT,CASSQGRLDTQYF
TRBV6-6,TRBD1,NA,TRBJ1-6,TGTGCCACCTCGGTAGGACAGGGGGCCTCTAATTCACCCCTCCACTTT,CATSVGQGASNSPLHF
TRBV7-2,NA,NA,TRBJ2-5,TGTGCCAGCAGCTTAGGACCAGATCTTTGGTCCCAGTACTTC,CASSLGPDLWSQYF
TRBV6-4,NA,NA,TRBJ2-5,TGTGCCAGCAGTGACTCGGAGACCCAGTACTTC,CASSDSETQYF
TRBV14,TRBD1,NA,TRBJ1-5,TGTGCCAGCAGCCAGGAGGGGACAGTAAGCAATCAGCCCCAGCATTTT,CASSQEGTVSNQPQHF
TRBV30,NA,NA,TRBJ1-4,TGTGCCTGGAACCTAGCGGTGGAAAAACTGTTTTTT,CAWNLAVEKLFF
TRBV7-2,NA,NA,TRBJ2-3,TGTGCCAGCAGCTTAGCGAAGGGACCAACAGATACGCAGTATTTT,CASSLAKGPTDTQYF
TRBV2,NA,once,TRBJ2-6,TGTGCCAGCAGTGACGAGGGAGGCGCTGGGGCCAACGTCCTGACTTTC,CASSDEGGAGANVLTF
TRBV5-6,NA,NA,TRBJ2-3,TGTGCCAGCAGCTTGAGGGGGAGTCTCCCAGATACGCAGTATTTT,CASSLRGSLPDTQYF
TRBV9,NA,NA,TRBJ2-4,TGTGCCAGCTTCGCCGACAGAGGGACTGGCTGGGGCATTCAGTACTTC,CASFADRGTGWGIQYF
TRBV6-5,NA,NA,TRBJ1-6,TGTGCCAGTTACCAACTCGGTTCACCCCTCCACTTT,CASYQLGSPLHF
TRBV5-1,NA,NA,TRBJ1-1,TGCGCCAGCACCATTGCCGGGGGGCTGAACACTGAAGCTTTCTTT,CASTIAGGLNTEAFF
TRBV5-4,NA,NA,TRBJ1-1,TGTGCCAGCAGCTTGGAGCCCATGAACACTGAAGCTTTCTTT,CASSLEPMNTEAFF
TRBV5-1,TRBD2,NA,TRBJ2-1,TGCGCCAGCAGCTCGGGACTAGCGGGAGACCGGGGCAATGAGCAGTTCTTC,CASSSGLAGDRGNEQFF
TRBV7-3,TRBD1,few,TRBJ1-1,TGTGCCAGCAGCCCAGGGGACAGATTGAACACTGAAGCTTTCTTT,CASSPGDRLNTEAFF
TRBV18,TRBD1,NA,TRBJ1-5,TGTGCCAGCTCAGAGGGACAGGGAGATTTGACGCCCCAGCATTTT,CASSEGQGDLTPQHF
TRBV5-1,NA,NA,TRBJ2-5,TGCGCCAGCAGCTCTGGGTATCTTCAAGAGACCCAGTACTTC,CASSSGYLQETQYF
TRBV15,TRBD1,NA,TRBJ1-5,TGTGCCACCAGCAGAGATAGGGGGCCAGGCGGGTTTCAGCCCCAGCATTTT,CATSRDRGPGGFQPQHF